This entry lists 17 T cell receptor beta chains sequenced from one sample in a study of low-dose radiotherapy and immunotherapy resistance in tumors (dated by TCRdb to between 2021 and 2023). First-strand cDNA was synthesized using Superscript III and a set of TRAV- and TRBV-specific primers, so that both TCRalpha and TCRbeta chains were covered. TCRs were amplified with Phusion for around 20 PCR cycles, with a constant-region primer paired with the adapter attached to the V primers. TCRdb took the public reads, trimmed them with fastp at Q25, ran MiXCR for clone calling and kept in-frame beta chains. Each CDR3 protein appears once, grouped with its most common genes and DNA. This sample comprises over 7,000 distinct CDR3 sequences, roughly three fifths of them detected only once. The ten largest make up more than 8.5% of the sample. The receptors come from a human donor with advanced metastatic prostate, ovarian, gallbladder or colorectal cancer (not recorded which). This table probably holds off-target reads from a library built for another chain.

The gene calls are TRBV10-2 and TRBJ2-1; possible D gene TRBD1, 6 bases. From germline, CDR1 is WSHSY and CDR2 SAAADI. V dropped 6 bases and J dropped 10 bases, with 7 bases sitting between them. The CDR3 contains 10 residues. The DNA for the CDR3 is TGCGCCAGCAGGGACAGCGAGCAGTTCTTC. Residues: CASRDSEQFF.

For the CDR3, the DNA is TGTGCCAGCAGCCCCGGACAGTATGGCTACACCTTC. This gives the protein CASSPGQYGYTF. The chain carries TRBV28 and TRBJ1-2; D is perhaps TRBD1 (6 bases). Trimming shortened V by 6 bases and J by 5 bases, and 10 bases separated the two germline ends. The CDR3 is made up of 12 amino acids. Germline CDR1 is MDHEN and CDR2 is SYDVKM.

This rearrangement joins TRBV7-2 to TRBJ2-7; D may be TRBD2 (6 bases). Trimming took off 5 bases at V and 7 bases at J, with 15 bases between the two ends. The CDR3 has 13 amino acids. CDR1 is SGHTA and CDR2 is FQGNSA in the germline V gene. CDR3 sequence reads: CASSLDAGREQYF. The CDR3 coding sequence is TGTGCCAGCAGCCTCGATGCGGGGAGGGAGCAGTACTTC.

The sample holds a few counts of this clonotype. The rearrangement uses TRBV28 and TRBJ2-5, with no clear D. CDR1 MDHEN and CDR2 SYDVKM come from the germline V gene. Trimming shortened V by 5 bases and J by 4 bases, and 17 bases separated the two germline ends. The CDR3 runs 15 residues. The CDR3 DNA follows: TGTGCCAGCAGTGAACGCGACCAAGACACAGAGACCCAGTACTTC. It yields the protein CASSERDQDTETQYF.

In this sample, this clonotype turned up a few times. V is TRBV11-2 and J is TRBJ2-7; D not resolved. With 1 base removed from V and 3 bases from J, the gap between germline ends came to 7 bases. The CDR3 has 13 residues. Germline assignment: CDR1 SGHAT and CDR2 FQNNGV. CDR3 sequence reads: CASSLGPSYEQYF. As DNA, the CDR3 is TGTGCCAGCAGCTTAGGTCCCAGCTACGAGCAGTACTTC.

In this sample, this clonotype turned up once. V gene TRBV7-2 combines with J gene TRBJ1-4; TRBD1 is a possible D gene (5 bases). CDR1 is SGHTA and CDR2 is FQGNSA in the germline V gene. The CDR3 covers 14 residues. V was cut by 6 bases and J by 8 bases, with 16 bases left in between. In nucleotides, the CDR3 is TGTGCCAGCAGGCCCGGGGGTGGCTCCGAAAAACTGTTTTTT. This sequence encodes CASRPGGGSEKLFF.

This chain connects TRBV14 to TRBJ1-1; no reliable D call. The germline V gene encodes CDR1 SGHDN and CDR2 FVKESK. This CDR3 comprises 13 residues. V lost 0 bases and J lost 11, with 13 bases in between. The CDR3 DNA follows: TGTGCCAGCAGCCAAGATGCGCGGCAGAGGGCTTTCTTT. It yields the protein CASSQDARQRAFF.

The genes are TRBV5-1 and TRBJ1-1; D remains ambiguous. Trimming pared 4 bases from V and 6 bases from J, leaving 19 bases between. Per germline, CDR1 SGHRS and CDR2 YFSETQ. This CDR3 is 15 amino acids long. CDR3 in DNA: TGCGCCAGCAGCCCGGACCCCAATTATGGCGCTGAAGCTTTCTTT. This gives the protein CASSPDPNYGAEAFF. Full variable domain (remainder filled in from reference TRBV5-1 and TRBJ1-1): KAGVTQTPRYLIKTRGQQVTLSCSPISGHRSVSWYQQTPGQGLQFLFEYFSETQRNKGNFPGRFSGRQFSNSRSEMNVSTLELGDSALYLCASSPDPNYGAEAFFGQGTRLTVV.

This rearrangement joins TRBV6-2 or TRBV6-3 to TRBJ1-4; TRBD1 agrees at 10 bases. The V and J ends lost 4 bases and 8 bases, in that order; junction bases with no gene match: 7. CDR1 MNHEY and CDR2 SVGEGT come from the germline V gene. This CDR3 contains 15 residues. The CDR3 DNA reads TGTGCCAGCAGTTCGCTTAGGACAGGGGGGGAAAAACTGTTTTTT. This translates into CASSSLRTGGEKLFF.

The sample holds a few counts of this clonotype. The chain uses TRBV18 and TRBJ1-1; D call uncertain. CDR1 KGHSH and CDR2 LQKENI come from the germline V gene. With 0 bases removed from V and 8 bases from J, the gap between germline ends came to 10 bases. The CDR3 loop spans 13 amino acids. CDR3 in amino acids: CASSPPSQAEAFF. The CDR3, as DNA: TGTGCCAGCTCACCACCATCCCAAGCAGAAGCTTTCTTT.

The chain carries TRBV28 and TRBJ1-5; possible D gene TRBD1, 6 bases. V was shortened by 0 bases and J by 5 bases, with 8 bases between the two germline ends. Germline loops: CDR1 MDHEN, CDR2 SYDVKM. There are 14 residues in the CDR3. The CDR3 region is CASSLWAGDQPQHF. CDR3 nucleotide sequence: TGTGCCAGCAGTTTATGGGCAGGGGATCAGCCCCAGCATTTT. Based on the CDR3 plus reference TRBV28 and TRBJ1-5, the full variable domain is DVKVTQSSRYLVKRTGEKVFLECVQDMDHENMFWYRQDPGLGLRLIYFSYDVKMKEKGDIPEGYSVSREKKERFSLILESASTNQTSMYLCASSLWAGDQPQHFGDGTRLSIL.

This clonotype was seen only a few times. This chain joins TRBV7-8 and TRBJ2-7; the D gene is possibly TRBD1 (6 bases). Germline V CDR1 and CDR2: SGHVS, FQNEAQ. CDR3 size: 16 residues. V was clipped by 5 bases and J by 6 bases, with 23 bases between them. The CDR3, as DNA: TGTGCCAGCAGCCCCCCTGGGGGCCAGGGACCCTCCGAGCAGTACTTC. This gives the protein CASSPPGGQGPSEQYF. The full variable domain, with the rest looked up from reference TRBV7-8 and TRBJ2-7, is GAGVSQSPRYKVAKRGQDVALRCDPISGHVSLFWYQQALGQGPEFLTYFQNEAQLDKSGLPSDRFFAERPEGSVSTLKIQRTQQEDSAVYLCASSPPGGQGPSEQYFGPGTRLTVT.

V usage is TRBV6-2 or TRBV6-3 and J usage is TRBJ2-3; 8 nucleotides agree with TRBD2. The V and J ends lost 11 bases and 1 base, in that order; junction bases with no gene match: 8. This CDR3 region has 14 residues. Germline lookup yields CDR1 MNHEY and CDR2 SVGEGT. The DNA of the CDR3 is TGTGCCTCGGCACGGGGGGGCCGCACAGATACGCAGTATTTT. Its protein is CASARGGRTDTQYF.

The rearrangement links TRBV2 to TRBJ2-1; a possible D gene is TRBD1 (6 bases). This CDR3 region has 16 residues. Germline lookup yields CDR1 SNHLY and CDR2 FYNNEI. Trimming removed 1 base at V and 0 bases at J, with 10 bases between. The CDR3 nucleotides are TGTGCCAGCAGTGAAGGAGACAGGAGCTCCTACAATGAGCAGTTCTTC. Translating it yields CASSEGDRSSYNEQFF. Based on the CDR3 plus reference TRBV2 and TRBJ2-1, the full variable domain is EPEVTQTPSHQVTQMGQEVILRCVPISNHLYFYWYRQILGQKVEFLVSFYNNEISEKSEIFDDQFSVERPDGSNFTLKIRSTKLEDSAMYFCASSEGDRSSYNEQFFGPGTRLTVL.

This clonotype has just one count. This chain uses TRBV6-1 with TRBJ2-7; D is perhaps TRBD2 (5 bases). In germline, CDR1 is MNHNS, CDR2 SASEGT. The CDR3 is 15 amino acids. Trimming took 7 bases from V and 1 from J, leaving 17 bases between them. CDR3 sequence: CASTRGSEGSYEQYF. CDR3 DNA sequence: TGTGCCAGCACCCGAGGATCTGAGGGTTCCTACGAGCAGTACTTC.

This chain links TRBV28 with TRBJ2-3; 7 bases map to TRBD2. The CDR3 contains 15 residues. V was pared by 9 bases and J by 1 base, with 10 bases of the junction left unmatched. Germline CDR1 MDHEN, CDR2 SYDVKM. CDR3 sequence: CASTSRGDGTDTQYF. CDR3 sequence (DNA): TGTGCCAGTACCTCCCGGGGGGATGGCACAGATACGCAGTATTTT.

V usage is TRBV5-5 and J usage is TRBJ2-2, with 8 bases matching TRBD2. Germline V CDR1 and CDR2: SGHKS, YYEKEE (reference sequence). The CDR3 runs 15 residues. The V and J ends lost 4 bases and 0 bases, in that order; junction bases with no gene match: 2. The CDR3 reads CASSPGGTNTGELFF. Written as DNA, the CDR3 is TGTGCCAGCAGCCCGGGGGGGACGAACACCGGGGAGCTGTTTTTT.